These 12 T cell receptor beta chains came from one sample sequenced in a study of T cell repertoires and HLA-DP antigens. Profiled with immunoSEQ multiplex PCR; TCRdb holds only in-frame clones, not every one. The table includes about 89,000 clones, around nine tenths detected once. Antigen specificity for these receptors is unknown. Sequencing was carried out using CD4+ T cells from PBMCs. These receptors were collected from a man between 50 and 59 years old in good health and CMV-seronegative.

The chain employs TRBV4-1 and TRBJ1-4; D ambiguous. Trimming cost V 0 bases and J 4 bases, with 9 bases left between them. The germline CDR1 and CDR2 sequences are MGHRA and YSYEKL. The CDR3 sequence is 15 residues long. CDR3 residues: CASSQDPWVNEKLFF. The CDR3 DNA sequence: TGCGCCAGCAGCCAAGATCCCTGGGTTAATGAAAAACTGTTTTTT.

This chain links TRBV6-6 with TRBJ2-7, with D maybe TRBD2 (6 bases). This CDR3 is 16 amino acids long. The V gene's germline CDR1 is MNHNY and CDR2 SVGAGI (reference sequence). V shed 4 bases and J shed 4 bases, with 20 bases lying between them. In nucleotides, the CDR3 is TGTGCCAGCAGTTCCGTCGGTGGAGGGTCTCTTTACGAGCAGTACTTC. Translation: CASSSVGGGSLYEQYF.

The DNA of the CDR3 is TGTGCCATCGGGACAGGGGGCTATGGCTACACCTTC. Encoded protein: CAIGTGGYGYTF. This chain links TRBV19 with TRBJ1-2, with TRBD1 matching 11 bases. Germline V gene sequence: CDR1 LNHDA, CDR2 SQIVND (reference sequence). V was clipped by 10 bases and J by 4 bases; unmatched bases: 2. This CDR3 has 12 amino acids.

The chain recombines TRBV6-6 with TRBJ1-6; D remains ambiguous. Germline V lookup: CDR1 MNHNY, CDR2 SVGAGI (reference sequence). The V end was cut by 6 bases, the J end by 9 bases, with 15 bases between. This CDR3 spans 14 amino acids. Here the CDR3 DNA reads TGTGCCAGCAGCCTGGCAGGCCGGAGTTCACCCCTCCACTTT. Encoded protein: CASSLAGRSSPLHF.

This chain links TRBV28 with TRBJ2-1; TRBD2 matches 8 bases. Trimming at V came to 8 bases and at J to 2 bases, leaving 11 bases not matched to a gene. The CDR3 length is 16 residues. Germline V lookup: CDR1 MDHEN, CDR2 SYDVKM. CDR3 in amino acids: CASRGFGRAAYNEQFF. CDR3 DNA sequence: TGTGCCAGCCGAGGATTCGGGAGGGCGGCCTACAATGAGCAGTTCTTC.

This clone was seen just once. The V and J genes are TRBV30 and TRBJ2-1; 7 bases map to TRBD2. Trimming removed 8 bases from V and 2 bases from J; junction bases left unmatched: 6. Germline assignment: CDR1 GTSNPN and CDR2 SVGIG (reference sequence). This CDR3 region has 13 residues. The CDR3 DNA sequence: TGTGCCCGGGGTGCGGGGGCCTACAATGAGCAGTTCTTC. Its protein is CARGAGAYNEQFF.

This chain links TRBV7-2 with TRBJ1-4, with D maybe TRBD1 (6 bases). Per the germline V gene, CDR1 is SGHTA and CDR2 is FQGNSA. The germline V and J ends were trimmed by 2 bases and 1 base, with 8 bases remaining between them. There are 15 residues in the CDR3. CDR3 loop: CASSLIQGTNEKLFF. The CDR3 DNA follows: TGTGCCAGCAGCTTAATACAGGGAACTAATGAAAAACTGTTTTTT.

V usage is TRBV12-5 and J usage is TRBJ2-3; D not certain. The CDR3 totals 15 residues. Germline V gives CDR1 LGHNT, CDR2 FRNRAP. With 7 bases removed from V and 3 bases from J, the gap between germline ends came to 17 bases. The CDR3 reads CASASRSFGTDTQYF. CDR3 sequence (DNA): TGTGCTAGTGCCTCACGATCATTTGGTACAGATACGCAGTATTTT. Based on the CDR3 plus reference TRBV12-5 and TRBJ2-3, the full variable domain is DARVTQTPRHKVTEMGQEVTMRCQPILGHNTVFWYRQTMMQGLELLAYFRNRAPLDDSGMPKDRFSAEMPDATLATLKIQPSEPRDSAVYFCASASRSFGTDTQYFGPGTRLTVL.

V and J are TRBV7-6 and TRBJ1-1, with D tentatively TRBD1 (5 bases). V was cut by 0 bases and J by 1 base, with 6 bases left in between. The CDR3 totals 14 residues. CDR1 and CDR2 from the germline V gene are SGHVS and FNYEAQ. In DNA form, the CDR3 reads TGTGCCAGCAGCTTAGCCCAGGGGAACACTGAAGCTTTCTTT. Translated, it gives CASSLAQGNTEAFF.

This clone has just a few counts. This chain links TRBV9 with TRBJ2-3; no firm D call. Trimming cost V 0 bases and J 6 bases, with 11 bases left between them. The CDR3 is 14 residues long. Germline values: CDR1 SGDLS, CDR2 YYNGEE. The chain's CDR3 is CASSVATVSDTQYF. DNA for the CDR3: TGTGCCAGCAGCGTAGCTACCGTTTCGGATACGCAGTATTTT.

The J gene is TRBJ2-7, the V gene TRBV7-8; TRBD2 agrees at 12 bases. Per the germline V gene, CDR1 is SGHVS and CDR2 is FQNEAQ. This CDR3 is built from 15 residues. Trimming cost V 5 bases and J 2 bases; bases outside gene matches: 4. The CDR3 region is CASSPRTSGAYEQYF. CDR3 coding DNA: TGTGCCAGCAGCCCCCGGACTAGCGGGGCCTACGAGCAGTACTTC.

This chain joins TRBV30 and TRBJ2-5; D remains ambiguous. CDR1 is GTSNPN, CDR2 SVGIG, per germline (reference sequence). This CDR3 is built from 13 residues. V lost 2 bases, J lost 2 bases, and 9 bases lay in between. CDR3 sequence: CAWSSGFQETQYF. DNA of the CDR3: TGTGCCTGGAGTTCTGGTTTTCAAGAGACCCAGTACTTC.